This record looks at one T cell receptor (beta chain) sequence and its context. Antigen: not known. Produced via immunoSEQ multiplex PCR; TCRdb's table is partial and in-frame only. The table records more than 70,000 clones, under 95% of them present only once. Germline V lookup: CDR1 MNHEY, CDR2 SVGAGI. The CDR3 length is 14 residues. Trimming shortened V by 2 bases and J by 5 bases, and 10 bases separated the two germline ends. The sample originates from a study of OX40 agonist ivuxolimab in advanced cancers. Study outcomes and limitations: At doses 0.1 to 3.0 mg/kg, CD4+ and CD8+ clones expanded.

The chain links TRBV6-5 to TRBJ2-1; perhaps TRBD2 as D (5 bases). The sample in question was CD4+ or CD8+ T cells sorted from blood, obtained in a trial of the OX40 agonist ivuxolimab. The TCR comes from an adult with an advanced solid tumor such as melanoma, head and neck, liver or kidney cancer. This CDR3 is CASSYPGKNNEQFF. CDR3 in DNA: TGTGCCAGCAGTTACCCGGGGAAGAACAATGAGCAGTTCTTC.